A selection of T cell receptor beta chains follows, all from one sample in a study of CD8+CD57+ T cells in acquired aplastic anemia. Via MiXCR, TCRdb re-called the reads, giving one row per CDR3 protein. The data show about 210,000 distinct CDR3 sequences, almost 35% seen once. Input material: sorted CD4+, CD8+, or CD8+CD57+ T cells (not recorded which) from PBMCs. These receptors all come from a human donor in good health, serving as a control. The CDR3 runs from the conserved cysteine through the conserved F or W. The D gene is left open where the match is weak. Clone sizes are given selectively: once, few, many, or a class where the clone is expanded.

cdr3_aa: CASSDSGLEAFF; cdr3_nt: TGTGCCAGCAGCGACAGTGGGTTAGAAGCTTTCTTT; j_call: TRBJ1-1; clone_size: .; v_call: TRBV2; d_call: .
cdr3_aa: CSARVTLGETQYF; cdr3_nt: TGCAGTGCTAGAGTTACCTTGGGGGAGACCCAGTACTTC; j_call: TRBJ2-5; clone_size: many; v_call: TRBV20-1; d_call: .
cdr3_aa: CSASPSGASSSYNEQFF; cdr3_nt: TGCAGTGCTAGTCCATCGGGAGCCTCTAGCTCCTACAATGAGCAGTTCTTC; j_call: TRBJ2-1; clone_size: .; v_call: TRBV20-1; d_call: .
cdr3_aa: CASSPRLGDEQYF; cdr3_nt: TGTGCCAGCAGCCCCAGACTCGGGGACGAGCAGTACTTC; j_call: TRBJ2-7; clone_size: many; v_call: TRBV14; d_call: .
cdr3_aa: CASSESSGGYNEQFF; cdr3_nt: TGTGCCAGCAGTGAGTCGTCAGGGGGCTACAATGAGCAGTTCTTC; j_call: TRBJ2-1; clone_size: .; v_call: TRBV10-3; d_call: TRBD1
cdr3_aa: CASGPGQGVDTQYF; cdr3_nt: TGTGCCAGCGGACCGGGACAGGGGGTGGATACGCAGTATTTT; j_call: TRBJ2-3; clone_size: .; v_call: TRBV2; d_call: TRBD1
cdr3_aa: CASSYTGGANGYTF; cdr3_nt: TGTGCCAGCAGCTATACAGGGGGCGCAAATGGCTACACCTTC; j_call: TRBJ1-2; clone_size: many; v_call: TRBV7-8; d_call: TRBD1
cdr3_aa: CSARVSDRGSYEQYF; cdr3_nt: TGCAGTGCTAGAGTTTCTGACAGGGGTTCCTACGAGCAGTACTTC; j_call: TRBJ2-7; clone_size: many; v_call: TRBV20-1; d_call: TRBD1
cdr3_aa: CASSLTSGTGYYEQYF; cdr3_nt: TGTGCCAGCAGCTTAACTAGCGGGACAGGATACTACGAGCAGTACTTC; j_call: TRBJ2-7; clone_size: .; v_call: TRBV11-2; d_call: TRBD2
cdr3_aa: CASRPQSGLNTEAFF; cdr3_nt: TGTGCCAGCAGGCCACAGTCGGGGTTGAACACTGAAGCTTTCTTT; j_call: TRBJ1-1; clone_size: few; v_call: TRBV10-3; d_call: .
cdr3_aa: CSARDARAVSNQPQHF; cdr3_nt: TGCAGTGCTAGAGATGCGAGGGCCGTTAGCAATCAGCCCCAGCATTTT; j_call: TRBJ1-5; clone_size: many; v_call: TRBV20-1; d_call: .
cdr3_aa: CASSDDRGLSGANVLTF; cdr3_nt: TGCGCCAGCAGCGACGACAGGGGGCTCTCTGGGGCCAACGTCCTGACTTTC; j_call: TRBJ2-6; clone_size: many; v_call: TRBV5-1; d_call: TRBD1
cdr3_aa: CASSVLTGTISGANVLTF; cdr3_nt: TGTGCCAGCAGCGTCCTGACAGGGACCATCTCTGGGGCCAACGTCCTGACTTTC; j_call: TRBJ2-6; clone_size: .; v_call: TRBV9; d_call: TRBD1
cdr3_aa: CAWTREGNYGYTF; cdr3_nt: TGTGCCTGGACCAGGGAGGGCAACTATGGCTACACCTTC; j_call: TRBJ1-2; clone_size: .; v_call: TRBV30; d_call: .
cdr3_aa: CASSPQHLDGYTF; cdr3_nt: TGTGCCAGCTCACCACAGCACCTCGATGGCTACACCTTC; j_call: TRBJ1-2; clone_size: .; v_call: TRBV18; d_call: .
cdr3_aa: CASSFQRGRNSPLHF; cdr3_nt: TGTGCCAGCAGCTTTCAAAGGGGCCGTAATTCACCCCTCCACTTT; j_call: TRBJ1-6; clone_size: many; v_call: TRBV5-6; d_call: .
cdr3_aa: CASKDRRSDEQFF; cdr3_nt: TGTGCCAGCAAAGACCGGAGGAGCGATGAGCAGTTCTTC; j_call: TRBJ2-1; clone_size: few; v_call: TRBV7-2; d_call: .
cdr3_aa: CASSFGGAKNEQFF; cdr3_nt: TGCGCCAGCAGCTTTGGGGGGGCGAAGAATGAGCAGTTCTTC; j_call: TRBJ2-1; clone_size: many; v_call: TRBV5-1; d_call: .
cdr3_aa: CASSILPRTSGDELSYNEQFF; cdr3_nt: TGTGCCAGTAGTATCCTCCCTCGGACTAGCGGGGATGAATTATCCTACAATGAGCAGTTCTTC; j_call: TRBJ2-1; clone_size: .; v_call: TRBV19; d_call: TRBD2
cdr3_aa: CASSPGHLPNYGYTF; cdr3_nt: TGCGCCAGCAGCCCGGGACACCTACCTAACTATGGCTACACCTTC; j_call: TRBJ1-2; clone_size: many; v_call: TRBV5-1; d_call: .
cdr3_aa: CASSSGIPDTQYF; cdr3_nt: TGTGCCAGCAGCTCGGGGATACCAGATACGCAGTATTTT; j_call: TRBJ2-3; clone_size: many; v_call: TRBV5-4; d_call: .
cdr3_aa: CASSIEFWTVYGYTF; cdr3_nt: TGTGCCAGTAGTATTGAGTTTTGGACAGTCTATGGCTACACCTTC; j_call: TRBJ1-2; clone_size: .; v_call: TRBV19; d_call: .
cdr3_aa: CASSFLQEAGYTF; cdr3_nt: TGTGCCAGCAGCTTTTTGCAGGAGGCTGGCTACACCTTC; j_call: TRBJ1-2; clone_size: many; v_call: TRBV7-9; d_call: .
cdr3_aa: CASSPGQSKLFF; cdr3_nt: TGTGCCAGCAGTCCAGGACAGTCAAAACTGTTTTTT; j_call: TRBJ1-4; clone_size: many; v_call: TRBV2; d_call: .
cdr3_aa: CASSQAGVATF; cdr3_nt: TGTGCCAGCAGCCAGGCAGGGGTGGCCACCTTC; j_call: TRBJ1-2; clone_size: many; v_call: TRBV3-1; d_call: .
cdr3_aa: CASSQVGQKNYGYTF; cdr3_nt: TGCGCCAGCAGCCAAGTGGGACAAAAAAACTATGGCTACACCTTC; j_call: TRBJ1-2; clone_size: .; v_call: TRBV4-1; d_call: .
cdr3_aa: CASSPTGASGNTIYF; cdr3_nt: TGTGCCAGCTCACCGACAGGGGCATCTGGAAACACCATATATTTT; j_call: TRBJ1-3; clone_size: .; v_call: TRBV18; d_call: TRBD1
cdr3_aa: CASSLGSTNEKLFF; cdr3_nt: TGCGCCAGCAGCTTGGGTTCAACTAATGAAAAACTGTTTTTT; j_call: TRBJ1-4; clone_size: .; v_call: TRBV5-1; d_call: .
cdr3_aa: CASRGGVKHEQYF; cdr3_nt: TGTGCCAGCAGGGGGGGGGTAAAACACGAGCAGTACTTC; j_call: TRBJ2-7; clone_size: few; v_call: TRBV6-1; d_call: TRBD2
cdr3_aa: CASSFDGDLRETQYF; cdr3_nt: TGTGCCAGCAGCTTTGACGGGGATCTGCGGGAGACCCAGTACTTC; j_call: TRBJ2-5; clone_size: .; v_call: TRBV6-1; d_call: .
cdr3_aa: CASSLARIPGDTQYF; cdr3_nt: TGTGCCAGCAGCTTAGCGCGGATCCCGGGAGATACGCAGTATTTT; j_call: TRBJ2-3; clone_size: many; v_call: TRBV7-6; d_call: .
cdr3_aa: CASSARSPGTNYEQYF; cdr3_nt: TGCGCCAGCAGTGCTAGATCACCCGGGACCAACTACGAGCAGTACTTC; j_call: TRBJ2-7; clone_size: .; v_call: TRBV10-1; d_call: .
cdr3_aa: CATSDYVGTQYF; cdr3_nt: TGTGCCACCAGTGACTACGTTGGGACCCAGTACTTC; j_call: TRBJ2-5; clone_size: .; v_call: TRBV24-1; d_call: .
cdr3_aa: CASRQLAGVGGEQFF; cdr3_nt: TGTGCCAGCAGACAACTAGCGGGAGTGGGTGGTGAGCAGTTCTTC; j_call: TRBJ2-1; clone_size: .; v_call: TRBV2; d_call: TRBD2
cdr3_aa: CSASREKLFF; cdr3_nt: TGCAGTGCTAGCAGGGAAAAACTGTTTTTT; j_call: TRBJ1-4; clone_size: many; v_call: TRBV20-1; d_call: .
cdr3_aa: CASSYSRGRDSPLHF; cdr3_nt: TGTGCCAGCAGTTACTCGAGGGGGCGGGATTCACCCCTCCACTTT; j_call: TRBJ1-6; clone_size: many; v_call: TRBV6-6; d_call: TRBD1
cdr3_aa: CASSAQSLPHQPQHF; cdr3_nt: TGTGCCAGCAGTGCACAGAGCTTACCACATCAGCCCCAGCATTTT; j_call: TRBJ1-5; clone_size: .; v_call: TRBV2; d_call: .
cdr3_aa: CAISRWEFTDTQYF; cdr3_nt: TGTGCCATCAGTCGGTGGGAGTTTACAGATACGCAGTATTTT; j_call: TRBJ2-3; clone_size: .; v_call: TRBV10-3; d_call: .
cdr3_aa: CASSVAGGQFF; cdr3_nt: TGTGCCAGCAGCGTAGCGGGAGGGCAGTTCTTC; j_call: TRBJ2-1; clone_size: .; v_call: TRBV6-5; d_call: TRBD2
cdr3_aa: CATSRDKVTQGDGYTF; cdr3_nt: TGTGCCACCAGCAGAGATAAAGTCACGCAGGGCGATGGCTACACCTTC; j_call: TRBJ1-2; clone_size: once; v_call: TRBV15; d_call: .
cdr3_aa: CSVPWGQGADGYTF; cdr3_nt: TGCAGCGTACCCTGGGGACAGGGGGCGGATGGCTACACCTTC; j_call: TRBJ1-2; clone_size: .; v_call: TRBV29-1; d_call: TRBD1
cdr3_aa: CASSLANLRAANTEAFF; cdr3_nt: TGTGCCAGCAGCTTGGCGAACCTCAGGGCTGCGAACACTGAAGCTTTCTTT; j_call: TRBJ1-1; clone_size: few; v_call: TRBV5-4; d_call: .
cdr3_aa: CSDGGRDYGYTF; cdr3_nt: TGCAGCGACGGGGGCAGGGACTATGGCTACACCTTC; j_call: TRBJ1-2; clone_size: many; v_call: TRBV29-1; d_call: .
cdr3_aa: CAWSGEVGQPQHF; cdr3_nt: TGTGCCTGGAGTGGGGAGGTCGGTCAGCCCCAGCATTTT; j_call: TRBJ1-5; clone_size: once; v_call: TRBV30; d_call: .
cdr3_aa: CSATSLNNYGYTF; cdr3_nt: TGCAGTGCTACAAGTCTAAATAACTATGGCTACACCTTC; j_call: TRBJ1-2; clone_size: many; v_call: TRBV20-1; d_call: .
cdr3_aa: CASSLRLAGVTVYNEQFF; cdr3_nt: TGTGCCAGCAGCTTAAGGCTAGCGGGGGTCACTGTTTACAATGAGCAGTTCTTC; j_call: TRBJ2-1; clone_size: few; v_call: TRBV11-1; d_call: TRBD2
cdr3_aa: CASTLGGYEQYF; cdr3_nt: TGTGCCAGCACCTTGGGAGGGTACGAGCAGTACTTC; j_call: TRBJ2-7; clone_size: many; v_call: TRBV12-3/TRBV12-4; d_call: TRBD2
cdr3_aa: CASSLVGLSPLHF; cdr3_nt: TGCGCCAGCAGCTTGGTCGGTCTTTCACCCCTCCACTTT; j_call: TRBJ1-6; clone_size: many; v_call: TRBV5-1; d_call: .
cdr3_aa: CASRRQGYYGYTF; cdr3_nt: TGTGCCAGCAGACGACAGGGTTACTATGGCTACACCTTC; j_call: TRBJ1-2; clone_size: many; v_call: TRBV13; d_call: TRBD1
cdr3_aa: CASSRRESLSGYTF; cdr3_nt: TGTGCCAGTAGTAGGAGAGAATCTCTATCAGGCTACACCTTC; j_call: TRBJ1-2; clone_size: many; v_call: TRBV19; d_call: .
cdr3_aa: CASSLWGGIVHEQYF; cdr3_nt: TGTGCCAGCAGCTTGTGGGGCGGTATCGTCCACGAGCAGTACTTC; j_call: TRBJ2-7; clone_size: few; v_call: TRBV5-5; d_call: .
cdr3_aa: CASSLETAEGYTF; cdr3_nt: TGTGCCAGCAGTCTCGAGACAGCTGAAGGCTACACCTTC; j_call: TRBJ1-2; clone_size: .; v_call: TRBV2; d_call: .
cdr3_aa: CAWSVDKNTGELFF; cdr3_nt: TGTGCCTGGAGTGTTGACAAAAACACCGGGGAGCTGTTTTTT; j_call: TRBJ2-2; clone_size: .; v_call: TRBV30; d_call: .